This entry lists 10 T cell receptor beta chains sequenced from one sample in a study of Ad26.COV2.S vaccination and SARS-CoV-2 variants. Clones were read by immunoSEQ multiplex PCR, and TCRdb kept only the in-frame ones, dropping some. The sample shows under 600,000 clones, nearly 90% of them seen only once. This sample's treatment: around 19 received Ad26.COV2.S at low or high dose, single or two shots; roughly 5 received placebo; per-sample allocation not given. Sample collection was performed on day 63 after the first vaccine or placebo injection. This specimen was peripheral blood, taken in a trial of Ad26.COV2.S vaccine versus placebo. Receptors originate from a person between 18 and 65 years old who received the Ad26.COV2.S COVID-19 vaccine or a placebo.

The rearrangement joins TRBV7-3 to TRBJ2-2; maybe TRBD2 (6 bases). CDR3 length: 13 amino acids. Germline V gene data show CDR1 as SGHTA and CDR2 as FQGTGA. V was cut by 4 bases and J by 7 bases, with 10 bases left in between. CDR3 nucleotides: TGTGCCAGCAGCTCGGGAGCCGTCGGGGAGCTGTTTTTT. Translated, it gives CASSSGAVGELFF.

The rearrangement joins TRBV7-8 to TRBJ1-1; possible D gene TRBD1, 5 bases. Germline V CDR1 and CDR2: SGHVS, FQNEAQ. The CDR3 is made up of 13 amino acids. Trimming stripped 6 bases from V and 4 bases from J, with 12 bases between. DNA of the CDR3: TGTGCCAGCAGAACCAGGGAGTTCACTGAAGCTTTCTTT. Translation gives CASRTREFTEAFF.

The rearrangement uses TRBV3-1 (or the pseudogene TRBV3-2) and TRBJ1-2; 9 nucleotides agree with TRBD1. This CDR3 has 15 residues. Trimming removed 4 bases from V and 5 bases from J; junction bases left unmatched: 8. The V gene's germline CDR1 is LGHDT and CDR2 YNNKEL (reference sequence). The CDR3 loop is CASSRTTGGAYGYTF. The CDR3 bases are TGTGCCAGCAGCCGGACGACAGGGGGGGCTTATGGCTACACCTTC.

As regards this clone: An end of the junction differs from the germline gene, which may be a read error. The chain links TRBV2 to TRBJ2-1; 9 nucleotides line up with TRBD1. In germline, CDR1 is SNHLY, CDR2 FYNNEI. CDR3 length: 13 amino acids. The CDR3 DNA reads as TGTGCCGGCAGTGACAGGGGGTCTGCTGAGCAGTTCTTC. Translating it yields CAGSDRGSAEQFF.

The CDR3 nucleotides read TGTGCCAGTAGCGGCGGGAGGGCCCCAGATACGCAGTATTTT. It yields the protein CASSGGRAPDTQYF. The rearrangement links TRBV19 to TRBJ2-3, with TRBD2 matching over 9 bases. The CDR3 runs 14 residues. The germline V gene has CDR1 LNHDA and CDR2 SQIVND (reference sequence). J was trimmed by 4 bases and V by 6 bases; bases with no gene match: 5.

The rearrangement joins TRBV27 to TRBJ2-3, with D uncertain. Germline values: CDR1 MNHEY, CDR2 SMNVEV (reference sequence). Trimming pared 6 bases from V and 4 bases from J, leaving 14 bases between. The CDR3 runs 14 residues. DNA of the CDR3: TGTGCCAGCAGATTCAGCCTCGAAGCAGATACGCAGTATTTT. Translation: CASRFSLEADTQYF.

The V gene is TRBV6-5, the J gene TRBJ1-1; the match to TRBD1 covers 8 bases. This CDR3 comprises 14 residues. Trimming took 5 bases from V and 5 from J; bases not matched to a gene: 7. Germline values: CDR1 MNHEY, CDR2 SVGAGI. Here the CDR3 DNA reads TGTGCCAGCAGTCAGGACAGGACAGGGACTGAAGCTTTCTTT. Its protein product is CASSQDRTGTEAFF.

This clone was detected a few times. The V call is TRBV19, the J call TRBJ1-1; D is ambiguous. The germline V and J ends were trimmed by 0 bases and 10 bases, with 6 bases remaining between them. Germline-derived CDR1 and CDR2 are LNHDA and SQIVND (reference sequence). This CDR3 has 11 amino acids. CDR3 sequence reads: CASSIEAVAFF. The CDR3 DNA is TGTGCCAGTAGTATAGAAGCTGTAGCTTTCTTT.

The CDR3 here is CATAGSQAYEQYF. As DNA, the CDR3 is TGTGCCACCGCCGGGTCGCAAGCCTACGAGCAGTACTTC. The V and J genes are TRBV10-3 and TRBJ2-7; no clear D. V was shortened by 10 bases and J by 2 bases, with 15 bases between the two germline ends. Germline CDR1 reads ENHRY; CDR2 reads SYGVKD. The length of the CDR3 is 13 residues.

The chain couples TRBV10-3 to TRBJ1-5, with 10 bases matching TRBD1. Per the germline V gene, CDR1 is ENHRY and CDR2 is SYGVKD. Trimming cost V 4 bases and J 6 bases; bases outside gene matches: 3. The length of the CDR3 is 14 residues. CDR3 nucleotides: TGTGCCATCAGTGTTGGACAGGGGGGTCAGCCCCAGCATTTT. Its protein product is CAISVGQGGQPQHF.